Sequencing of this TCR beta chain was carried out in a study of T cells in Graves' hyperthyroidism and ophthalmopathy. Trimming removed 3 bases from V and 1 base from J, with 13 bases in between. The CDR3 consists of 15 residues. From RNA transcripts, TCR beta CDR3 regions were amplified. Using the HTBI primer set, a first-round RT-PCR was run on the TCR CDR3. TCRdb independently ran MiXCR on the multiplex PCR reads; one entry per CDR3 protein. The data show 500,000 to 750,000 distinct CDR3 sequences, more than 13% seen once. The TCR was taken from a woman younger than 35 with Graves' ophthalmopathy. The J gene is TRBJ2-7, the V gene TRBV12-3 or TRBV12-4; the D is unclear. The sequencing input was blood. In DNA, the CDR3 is TGTGCCAGCAGTTTTATCAGCGTGGGGTCCTACGAGCAGTACTTC. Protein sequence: CASSFISVGSYEQYF.